Below are 3 T cell receptor beta chains sequenced from a single sample in a study of cytomegalovirus exposure and HLA in healthy donors. Libraries were prepared by immunoSEQ multiplex PCR; TCRdb keeps only in-frame clonotypes and omits some of them. This repertoire shows 95,000 to 120,000 clones, roughly 95% found once; its top ten account for 0.65% to 0.7%. Sequencing input: PBMCs. Every receptor here comes from a woman aged 18-29 years in good health and CMV-seronegative.

This rearrangement joins TRBV11-2 to TRBJ2-2; 8 nucleotides line up with TRBD1. The CDR3 consists of 16 residues. The V gene end was trimmed by 6 bases and the J gene end by 8 bases; junction bases not matched to a gene: 14. CDR1 and CDR2 (germline): SGHAT, FQNNGV. The chain's CDR3 is CASRQQGQARLGELFF. CDR3 sequence (DNA): TGTGCCAGCAGGCAACAGGGACAGGCCCGGCTGGGGGAGCTGTTTTTT.

CDR3 in amino acids: CASSSRPGRENQPQHF. CDR3 bases: TGTGCCAGCAGCTCGCGACCAGGCAGGGAAAATCAGCCCCAGCATTTT. The chain employs TRBV7-2 and TRBJ1-5; weak D call: TRBD1 (5 bases). The CDR3 has 16 amino acids. Germline-derived CDR1 and CDR2 are SGHTA and FQGNSA. Trimming removed 4 bases from V and 4 bases from J, with 17 bases in between.

Only one count was recorded for this clone. The CDR3 region has the DNA TGTGCCAGCAGCTTAGCAGGGGATCTGAACACTGAAGCTTTCTTT. Translation gives CASSLAGDLNTEAFF. The chain uses TRBV7-6 and TRBJ1-1; D might be TRBD1 (5 bases). V was pared by 0 bases and J by 0 bases, with 8 bases between. The CDR3 covers 15 residues. Germline V CDR1 and CDR2: SGHVS, FNYEAQ.